This T cell receptor (beta chain) was captured by sequencing in a study of T cell responses to AZD1222 COVID-19 vaccine. Produced via immunoSEQ multiplex PCR; TCRdb's table is partial and in-frame only. The sample comprises around 160,000 clones, about 90% of which are singletons, and 4% to 6% rests with the top ten. The study's findings and limits: Spike-specific TCR breadth and depth both grew after two AZD1222 doses.

The V end was cut by 1 base, the J end by 9 bases, with 13 bases between. This CDR3 spans 14 amino acids. CDR1 and CDR2 (germline): LGHNA, YNFKEQ. With regard to this clone: What it binds is unknown.

This receptor was identified in an adult in good health. Specimen: peripheral blood, collected on day 0 of AZD1222 vaccination. The chain links TRBV4-2 to TRBJ1-5; D is ambiguous. The CDR3 loop reads CASSQVRSRGPQHF. CDR3 nucleotide sequence: TGTGCCAGCAGCCAAGTAAGGTCCCGGGGGCCCCAGCATTTT.